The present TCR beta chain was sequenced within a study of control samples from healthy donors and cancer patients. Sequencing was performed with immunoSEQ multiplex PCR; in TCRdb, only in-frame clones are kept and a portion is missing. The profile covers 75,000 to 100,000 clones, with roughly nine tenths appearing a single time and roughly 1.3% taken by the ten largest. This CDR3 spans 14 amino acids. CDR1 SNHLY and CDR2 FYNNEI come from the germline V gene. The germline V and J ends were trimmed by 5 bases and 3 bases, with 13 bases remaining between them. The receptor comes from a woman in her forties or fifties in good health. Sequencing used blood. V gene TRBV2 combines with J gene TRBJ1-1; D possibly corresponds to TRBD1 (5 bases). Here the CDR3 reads CASSPVRGDTEAFF. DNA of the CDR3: TGTGCCAGCAGTCCTGTTCGGGGGGACACTGAAGCTTTCTTT.